This TCR beta chain was sequenced in a study of T-cell reconstitution after alpha-beta-depleted transplantation in children. Findings and limits, study-wide: T-cell counts and diversity at one year post-transplant came mainly from newly produced T cells. Some patients owed their high day-60 TCRbeta diversity to surviving recipient T cells and thymic progenitors. It was reported that alpha-beta T cells came from several hundred expanded graft clones (about two months after transplant).

This clonotype turned up a few times. Antigen specificity is unknown. Unique molecular identifiers were built into the TCRbeta library. TCRdb itself ran the PCR reads through MiXCR, one entry per CDR3 protein. The data contain approximately 47,000 distinct CDR3 sequences, roughly 52% of them singletons. The CDR3 has 15 residues. V was shortened by 2 bases and J by 1 base, with 10 bases between the two germline ends. Germline assignment: CDR1 MNHEY and CDR2 SMNVEV (reference sequence). This chain uses TRBV27 with TRBJ2-3; D uncertain. This TCR came from a boy under two years old with SCID, due to receive a stem cell transplant. The sample here was peripheral blood, taken before TCRalphabeta/CD19-depleted stem cell transplant. This CDR3 is CASSLRPFGTDTQYF. The CDR3 coding sequence is TGTGCCAGCAGTTTACGCCCGTTCGGCACAGATACGCAGTATTTT.